The 32 T cell receptor beta chains presented below share a single source sample, sequenced in a study of cytomegalovirus exposure and HLA in healthy donors. The PCR ran on 60 Vbeta and 13 Jbeta primers. TCRdb's copy holds only in-frame clones and misses some; the assay was immunoSEQ multiplex PCR. The top ten hold about 12% of the sample, which has approximately 71,000 clones, about two thirds seen once. Sequencing was done on a sample of PBMCs. The origin of the receptors is a woman aged 40 to 55 in good health and CMV-seropositive.

J is TRBJ2-7 and V is TRBV6-5; D possibly corresponds to TRBD2 (6 bases). Germline assignment: CDR1 MNHEY and CDR2 SVGAGI. This CDR3 spans 13 amino acids. Trimming left V 6 bases short and J 1 base short, with 10 bases between. The CDR3 region has the DNA TGTGCCAGCAGCCTAGGGACTTCCTACGAGCAGTACTTC. Protein product: CASSLGTSYEQYF.

The gene calls are TRBV4-1 and TRBJ1-2; the D gene is possibly TRBD1 (5 bases). This CDR3 has 15 amino acids. The V end was cut by 1 base, the J end by 5 bases, with 14 bases between. Germline loops: CDR1 MGHRA, CDR2 YSYEKL. CDR3 nucleotides: TGCGCCAGCAGCCAAGTTGGCCGGGGGGGATATGGCTACACCTTC. As protein: CASSQVGRGGYGYTF.

This chain joins TRBV18 and TRBJ2-7; no definite D call. V shed 3 bases and J shed 4 bases, with 10 bases lying between them. Germline V lookup: CDR1 KGHSH, CDR2 LQKENI. The CDR3 extends over 13 amino acids. CDR3 in DNA: TGTGCCAGCTCACCCACAGCAGATTACGAGCAGTACTTC. This encodes CASSPTADYEQYF.

The chain is built from TRBV5-4 and TRBJ2-7, with TRBD1 matching 9 bases. Trimming removed 2 bases from V and 6 bases from J; junction bases left unmatched: 6. This CDR3 is 14 amino acids long. CDR1 is SGHNT and CDR2 is YYREEE in the germline V gene (reference sequence). CDR3: CASSLPQGAAEQYF. CDR3 DNA sequence: TGTGCCAGCAGCTTACCACAGGGGGCGGCCGAGCAGTACTTC.

This clone has just a few counts. The chain has TRBV4-2 and TRBJ2-6, with 7 bases aligning to TRBD1. Looked up from germline, CDR1 is LGHNA and CDR2 is YNFKEQ. The CDR3 length is 17 residues. Unmatched junction bases numbered 4, after V lost 2 bases and J lost 0 bases. CDR3 coding DNA: TGTGCCAGCAGCCAAATAGCAGGGGGCTCTGGGGCCAACGTCCTGACTTTC. Translating gives CASSQIAGGSGANVLTF.

The chain has TRBV5-8 and TRBJ1-1; perhaps TRBD1 as D (6 bases). Germline loops: CDR1 SGHTS, CDR2 YDEGEE. The CDR3 has 16 residues. V was cut by 1 base and J by 4 bases, with 17 bases left in between. This chain's CDR3 is CASSLTGRQVGTEAFF. CDR3 nucleotides: TGTGCCAGCAGCTTGACAGGGCGGCAGGTGGGCACTGAAGCTTTCTTT. Combining the CDR3 with reference TRBV5-8 and TRBJ1-1 gives the whole variable domain EAGVTQSPTHLIKTRGQQATLRCSPISGHTSVYWYQQALGLGLQFLLWYDEGEERNRGNFPPRFSGRQFPNYSSELNVNALELEDSALYLCASSLTGRQVGTEAFFGQGTRLTVV.

The chain links TRBV9 to TRBJ1-4; a possible D gene is TRBD1 (6 bases). Germline assignment: CDR1 SGDLS and CDR2 YYNGEE. V lost 3 bases and J 0 bases, leaving 15 bases between the germline ends. The CDR3 has 17 residues. Here the CDR3 reads CASSGGGSSTTNEKLFF. In DNA form, the CDR3 reads TGTGCCAGCAGCGGGGGGGGCAGCAGCACAACTAATGAAAAACTGTTTTTT.

The chain couples TRBV6-1 to TRBJ1-1; D may be TRBD1 (6 bases). V lost 4 bases and J lost 4, with 13 bases in between. The germline gives CDR1 MNHNS, CDR2 SASEGT. The CDR3 consists of 14 residues. The chain's CDR3 is CASSATQGTTEAFF. CDR3 in DNA: TGTGCCAGCAGTGCCACACAGGGTACCACTGAAGCTTTCTTT.

In its sample, this clone was seen a few times. The V and J genes are TRBV5-4 and TRBJ2-2; TRBD2 is a possible D gene (5 bases). Germline V gene lookup returns CDR1 SGHNT and CDR2 YYREEE (reference sequence). V gave up 0 bases and J gave up 0 bases, with 9 bases separating them. This CDR3 has 16 amino acids. The CDR3 loop is CASSLVLASNTGELFF. CDR3 coding DNA: TGTGCCAGCAGCTTGGTGCTAGCTTCGAACACCGGGGAGCTGTTTTTT.

The chain has TRBV7-8 and TRBJ1-6, with D uncertain. The V end lost 4 bases, the J end lost 2 bases, and 12 bases lay between the germline ends. The CDR3 length is 16 residues. Looked up from germline, CDR1 is SGHVS and CDR2 is FQNEAQ. The DNA of the CDR3 is TGTGCCAGCAGCTGGGTGGAGGCGACCTATAATTCACCCCTCCACTTT. This sequence encodes CASSWVEATYNSPLHF.

The chain has TRBV5-1 and TRBJ2-7, with 8 bases that match TRBD1. The CDR3 extends over 15 amino acids. The ends lost 1 base at V and 2 bases at J; junction bases unmatched: 5. Germline V gene sequence: CDR1 SGHRS, CDR2 YFSETQ. CDR3 residues: CASSLYGQGTYEQYF. DNA for the CDR3: TGCGCCAGCAGCTTGTATGGACAGGGTACCTACGAGCAGTACTTC.

This clone was seen once. V gene TRBV5-1 combines with J gene TRBJ2-7; tentatively, D is TRBD2 (7 bases). The CDR3 runs 16 residues. V lost 0 bases and J lost 6, with 19 bases in between. The V gene's germline CDR1 is SGHRS and CDR2 YFSETQ. CDR3: CASSLAGGQGIGEQYF. CDR3 DNA sequence: TGCGCCAGCAGCTTGGCGGGGGGCCAGGGAATCGGCGAGCAGTACTTC.

The chain couples TRBV10-3 to TRBJ2-3, with D possibly TRBD1 on 6 matching bases. V was shortened by 6 bases and J by 2 bases, with 12 bases between the two germline ends. The CDR3 is 14 amino acids. In germline, CDR1 is ENHRY, CDR2 SYGVKD. The CDR3 loop is CAISVGGFTDTQYF. The CDR3 region has the DNA TGTGCCATCAGCGTAGGGGGATTCACAGATACGCAGTATTTT.

In this sample, this clone turned up a few times. J is TRBJ2-1 and V is TRBV7-8, with 9 positions matching TRBD1. Germline V lookup: CDR1 SGHVS, CDR2 FQNEAQ. The CDR3 has 14 amino acids. J lost 11 bases, V lost 1 base, and 6 bases had no gene match. CDR3 nucleotides: TGTGCCAGCAGCTTAGGCGGACAGGGGATAAAGCAGTTCTTC. Residues: CASSLGGQGIKQFF.

This clone is a singleton in its sample. The V gene is TRBV15, the J gene TRBJ1-2; 7 bases line up with TRBD1. The CDR3 is made up of 16 amino acids. Trimming took 7 bases from V and 7 from J; bases not matched to a gene: 18. CDR1 LNHNV and CDR2 YYDKDF come from the germline V gene (reference sequence). For the CDR3, the DNA is TGTGCCACCAATAAGGGAAAGTTGGACAGGCCCTCTGGCTACACCTTC. This encodes CATNKGKLDRPSGYTF. Supplemented by reference TRBV15 and TRBJ1-2, the full variable domain reads DAMVIQNPRYQVTQFGKPVTLSCSQTLNHNVMYWYQQKSSQAPKLLFHYYDKDFNNEADTPDNFQSRRPNTSFCFLDIRSPGLGDTAMYLCATNKGKLDRPSGYTFGSGTRLTVV.

The chain is built from TRBV18 and TRBJ1-5; TRBD1 might be the D (6 bases). The CDR3 runs to 13 residues. The ends were cut back, 3 bases at V and 8 bases at J, with 11 bases in the middle. Germline assignment: CDR1 KGHSH and CDR2 LQKENI. The CDR3 DNA reads as TGTGCCAGCTCACCCACAGGGTTGGAGCCCCAGCATTTT. Amino acid sequence: CASSPTGLEPQHF.

The chain joins TRBV7-9 to TRBJ2-7; weak D call: TRBD1 (6 bases). The CDR3 totals 13 residues. CDR1 SEHNR and CDR2 FQNEAQ come from the germline V gene (reference sequence). The ends were cut back, 5 bases at V and 5 bases at J, with 13 bases in the middle. CDR3 bases: TGTGCCAGCAGCACCTCCAGGGGAAACGAGCAGTACTTC. This encodes CASSTSRGNEQYF.

The chain combines TRBV19 with TRBJ1-2; 12 positions match TRBD1. Germline loops: CDR1 LNHDA, CDR2 SQIVND (reference sequence). The CDR3 is 16 residues long. Germline trimming cut 5 bases from V and 4 bases from J; bases unmatched to any gene: 8. CDR3 sequence reads: CASSLKGQGASYGYTF. CDR3 nucleotide sequence: TGTGCCAGTAGTCTTAAGGGACAGGGGGCATCCTATGGCTACACCTTC.

The rearrangement links TRBV19 to TRBJ1-1; no clear D gene. Looked up from germline, CDR1 is LNHDA and CDR2 is SQIVND (reference sequence). This CDR3 has 16 amino acids. Trimming left V 2 bases short and J 6 bases short, with 19 bases between. CDR3 in amino acids: CASSIREVTAYSEAFF. CDR3 coding DNA: TGTGCCAGTAGTATAAGGGAGGTTACGGCCTATTCTGAAGCTTTCTTT.

The V call is TRBV11-1, the J call TRBJ2-7, with D hard to call. CDR1 SGHAT and CDR2 FQDESV come from the germline V gene (reference sequence). This CDR3 comprises 12 residues. V was shortened by 7 bases and J by 6 bases, with 13 bases between the two germline ends. The CDR3 is CASTSDSGEQYF. CDR3 bases: TGTGCCAGCACCTCCGATTCAGGCGAGCAGTACTTC. The variable domain in full, with the rest retrieved from reference TRBV11-1 and TRBJ2-7, is EAEVAQSPRYKITEKSQAVAFWCDPISGHATLYWYRQILGQGPELLVQFQDESVVDDSQLPKDRFSAERLKGVDSTLKIQPAELGDSAMYLCASTSDSGEQYFGPGTRLTVT.

V and J are TRBV6-5 and TRBJ2-5, with D tentatively TRBD2 (6 bases). CDR1 and CDR2 (germline): MNHEY, SVGAGI. Trimming took off 2 bases at V and 5 bases at J, with 9 bases between the two ends. The CDR3 length is 13 residues. CDR3 DNA: TGTGCCAGCAGTTACGGTCTAGCGGAGACCCAGTACTTC. Translating it yields CASSYGLAETQYF.

Concerning this clone itself: The junction differs from germline at one of its ends, possibly a read error. V and J are TRBV7-9 and TRBJ1-6; D is perhaps TRBD1 (6 bases). In germline, CDR1 is SEHNR, CDR2 FQNEAQ (reference sequence). The CDR3 is 17 residues long. This CDR3 reads CAREQGIYGIYNSSLHF. As DNA, the CDR3 is TGTGCCAGGGAACAGGGCATTTACGGGATCTATAATTCATCCCTCCACTTT. Variable domain in full (rest from reference TRBV7-9 and TRBJ1-6): DTGVSQNPRHKITKRGQNVTFRCDPISEHNRLYWYRQTLGQGPEFLTYFQNEAQLEKSRLLSDRFSAERPKGSFSTLEIQRTEQGDSAMYLCAREQGIYGIYNSSLHFGNGTRLTVT.

This clone has only a few counts. V and J are TRBV7-9 and TRBJ2-5, with D maybe TRBD2 (6 bases). CDR1 and CDR2 (germline): SEHNR, FQNEAQ (reference sequence). The V gene lost 5 bases and the J gene lost 7 bases, with 20 bases spanning the gap. The length of the CDR3 is 15 residues. The CDR3 sequence: CASSEAGLAAGTQYF. The CDR3 nucleotides read TGTGCCAGCAGCGAGGCGGGGCTAGCCGCTGGGACCCAGTACTTC.

In its sample, this clone was seen once. The rearrangement uses TRBV27 and TRBJ1-1; 8 bases align to TRBD1. The CDR3 extends over 17 amino acids. With V trimmed by 6 bases and J by 5 bases, 17 bases remained unmatched. Germline V gene data show CDR1 as MNHEY and CDR2 as SMNVEV (reference sequence). This chain's CDR3 is CASRHYRFGTGKTEAFF. CDR3 DNA sequence: TGTGCCAGCAGGCACTACCGATTCGGGACAGGCAAAACTGAAGCTTTCTTT.

The chain combines TRBV6-6 with TRBJ1-1; 9 bases align to TRBD1. V was pared by 5 bases and J by 11 bases, with 0 bases of the junction left unmatched. Looked up from germline, CDR1 is MNHNY and CDR2 is SVGAGI (reference sequence). This CDR3 spans 10 amino acids. The CDR3 sequence is CASSDRGAFF. The CDR3 nucleotides read TGTGCCAGCAGTGACAGGGGGGCTTTCTTT.

This clone was seen only once. The chain is built from TRBV29-1 and TRBJ1-1; TRBD1 agrees at 7 bases. From germline, CDR1 is SQVTM and CDR2 ANQGSEA. The length of the CDR3 is 14 residues. The V gene end was trimmed by 4 bases and the J gene end by 1 base; junction bases not matched to a gene: 6. The CDR3 sequence is CSVGDSPRNTEAFF. CDR3 coding DNA: TGCAGCGTTGGGGACAGCCCCCGGAACACTGAAGCTTTCTTT.

The chain carries TRBV4-2 and TRBJ1-2, with unresolved D. V was cut by 1 base and J by 5 bases, with 5 bases left in between. CDR1 and CDR2 from the germline V gene are LGHNA and YNFKEQ. CDR3 length: 12 residues. CDR3 DNA: TGTGCCAGCAGCCAAGGAGAGTATGGCTACACCTTC. Translation: CASSQGEYGYTF.

V gene TRBV29-1 combines with J gene TRBJ1-2; perhaps TRBD1 as D (6 bases). V was shortened by 4 bases and J by 3 bases, with 6 bases between the two germline ends. CDR3 size: 11 residues. Germline lookup yields CDR1 SQVTM and CDR2 ANQGSEA. The CDR3 DNA is TGCAGCGTTGGGACAGACTATGGCTACACCTTC. As protein: CSVGTDYGYTF.

This clone was detected a few times. The junction differs from germline at one of its ends, possibly a read error. Other DNA sequences in the sample encode the same CDR3. The chain recombines TRBV19 with TRBJ1-2; TRBD1 aligns across 8 bases. The CDR3 loop spans 11 amino acids. Per germline, CDR1 LNHDA and CDR2 SQIVND (reference sequence). The CDR3 DNA reads as TGTGCCAGTAGTCTTCGACAGGGGCTTATATTC. Its protein product is CASSLRQGLIF.

The chain has TRBV6-1 and TRBJ2-7; 8 nucleotides align to TRBD1. After removal of 3 bases from V and 0 bases from J, the junction contained 4 bases not matched to a gene. Germline loops: CDR1 MNHNS, CDR2 SASEGT. This CDR3 is built from 15 residues. The CDR3 nucleotides read TGTGCCAGCAGTGATGGGGACAGGAGCTCCTACGAGCAGTACTTC. This encodes CASSDGDRSSYEQYF.

This clone was seen more than once but under ten times. V usage is TRBV18 and J usage is TRBJ2-1; D gene ambiguous. V dropped 6 bases and J dropped 0 bases, with 12 bases sitting between them. The CDR3 is made up of 15 amino acids. Germline V gives CDR1 KGHSH, CDR2 LQKENI. The CDR3 DNA is TGTGCCAGCTCTCAAAGTGTTAGCTCCTACAATGAGCAGTTCTTC. As protein: CASSQSVSSYNEQFF.

The chain links TRBV4-2 to TRBJ1-1, with a tentative D call TRBD1 (6 bases). The CDR3 has 15 amino acids. The ends were cut back, 4 bases at V and 3 bases at J, with 15 bases in the middle. Germline CDR1 is LGHNA and CDR2 is YNFKEQ. The CDR3 sequence is CASSPERHRDTEAFF. For the CDR3, the DNA is TGTGCCAGCAGCCCCGAGAGGCACAGGGACACTGAAGCTTTCTTT.